These T cell receptor beta chains were read from a single sample in a study of T cells in Graves' hyperthyroidism and ophthalmopathy. TCRdb called the multiplex PCR reads again in MiXCR, with one record for every CDR3 protein. The sample contains 600,000 to 900,000 distinct CDR3 sequences, over 15% of which appear only once. Specimen: blood. These receptor sequences come from a man aged 18 to 29 with Graves' hyperthyroidism. Each CDR3 is given with its conserved first and last residue. The D gene is left open where the match is weak. Not every row has a clone size; where given, it reads once, few, many or a size class.

TRBV5-1	many	NA	TRBJ1-6	TGCGCCAGCAGCTTGGCCGGGAATTCACCCCTCCACTTT	CASSLAGNSPLHF
TRBV19	NA	NA	TRBJ1-1	TGTGCCAGTAGTCCGCACTACAGGGCGAACACTGAAGCTTTCTTT	CASSPHYRANTEAFF
TRBV7-9	few	TRBD2	TRBJ2-4	TGTGCCAGCAGCAACCGACAGGGATCTAAACTAGCGGGAGAAAACATTCAGTACTTC	CASSNRQGSKLAGENIQYF
TRBV6-5	few	TRBD2	TRBJ2-2	TGTGCCAGCAGTTACAGACTGTTACCGGGACTAGCGGGTACCGGGGAGCTGTTTTTT	CASSYRLLPGLAGTGELFF
TRBV15	few	TRBD2	TRBJ2-1	TGTGCCACCCATAGCGGGAGGGACTACAATGAGCAGTTCTTC	CATHSGRDYNEQFF
TRBV19	few	NA	TRBJ1-1	TGTGCCAGTAGTATAGGTCCCCAGAACACTGAAGCTTTCTTT	CASSIGPQNTEAFF
TRBV29-1	many	NA	TRBJ2-7	TGCAGCGTGACTGACACATCCTACGAGCAGTACTTC	CSVTDTSYEQYF
TRBV3-1	few	TRBD2	TRBJ2-1	TGTGCCAGCAGCACGTCTAGCGGGGGGTACAATGAGCAGTTCTTC	CASSTSSGGYNEQFF
TRBV6-2/TRBV6-3	many	NA	TRBJ1-1	TGTGCCAGCAGTTATCAGGCAGGCACCCCTGAAGCTTTCTTT	CASSYQAGTPEAFF
TRBV7-3	many	NA	TRBJ2-1	TGTGCCAGCAGCCCCAGTGGGCCCGCGGGTAATGAGCAGTTCTTC	CASSPSGPAGNEQFF
TRBV2	many	NA	TRBJ2-1	TGTGCCAGCAGTGATTATGGCTATGAGCAGTTCTTC	CASSDYGYEQFF
TRBV28	many	NA	TRBJ2-1	TGTGCCAGCAGTACGGGACGCCGAAACTACAATGAGCAGTTCTTC	CASSTGRRNYNEQFF
TRBV6-2/TRBV6-3	NA	NA	TRBJ1-2	TGTGCCAGCAGTAATGGACACTCTGGTGGCTACACCTTC	CASSNGHSGGYTF
TRBV3-1	few	NA	TRBJ1-6	TGTGCCAGCAGCCGCCACGGGACCGGGATTAATTCACCCCTCCACTTT	CASSRHGTGINSPLHF
TRBV28	many	TRBD2	TRBJ2-3	TGTGCCAGCAGTTTACGACTAGCGGGGGGAGCGTCTAGCACAGATACGCAGTATTTT	CASSLRLAGGASSTDTQYF
TRBV28	many	NA	TRBJ2-5	TGTGCCAGCAGTGTCCGAAGGAGGGTCCAAGAGACCCAGTACTTC	CASSVRRRVQETQYF
TRBV27	few	NA	TRBJ2-7	TGTGCCAGCAGTGATCGCCTTAGGCAGTACTTC	CASSDRLRQYF
TRBV18	many	NA	TRBJ2-1	TGTGCCAGCTCACCAATCCGACAGTACAATGAGCAGTTCTTC	CASSPIRQYNEQFF
TRBV13	many	TRBD1	TRBJ2-7	TGTGCCAGCAGCAGTAGGACAGGGGGCCCCTCCTACGAGCAGTACTTC	CASSSRTGGPSYEQYF
TRBV25-1	NA	TRBD1	TRBJ2-7	TGTGCCAGCAAACAGGGGTACGAGCAGTACTTC	CASKQGYEQYF
TRBV28	many	NA	TRBJ1-1	TGTGCCAGCAGTTATTTACACTCTGAAGCTTTCTTT	CASSYLHSEAFF
TRBV6-1	NA	TRBD2	TRBJ2-5	TGTGCCAGCAGCCAGGGACTAGCGGTCCAAGAGACCCAGTGCTTC	CASSQGLAVQETQCF
TRBV29-1	NA	NA	TRBJ2-7	TGCAGCGTTGAAGACCCCCAATGGAACGAGCAGTACTTC	CSVEDPQWNEQYF
TRBV9	NA	NA	TRBJ1-2	TGTGCCAGCAGCGTAGCTGGGGGGGCCTATGGCTACACCTTC	CASSVAGGAYGYTF
TRBV20-1	few	NA	TRBJ2-7	TGCAGTGCTAGTATAGCCCAAGAGGACGAGCAGTACTTC	CSASIAQEDEQYF
TRBV6-1	many	NA	TRBJ2-6	TGTGCCAGCAGTGAAGCATTTATGAGCTCTGGGGCCAACGTCCTGACTTTC	CASSEAFMSSGANVLTF
TRBV2	NA	NA	TRBJ2-6	TGTGCCAGCAGTGAGCAGGCCAACGTCCTGACTTTC	CASSEQANVLTF
TRBV28	NA	TRBD1	TRBJ1-2	TGTGCCAGCAGTTGGGGGGGACAGACTAACTATGGCTACACCTTC	CASSWGGQTNYGYTF
TRBV7-2	many	NA	TRBJ1-6	TGTGCCAGCAGCTTCGGGACCTCTAATTCACCCCTCCACTTT	CASSFGTSNSPLHF
TRBV6-2/TRBV6-3	NA	TRBD2	TRBJ2-3	TGTGCCAGCAGGTCCCCGGGAGGCAGAAGCACAGATACGCAGTATTTT	CASRSPGGRSTDTQYF
TRBV6-5	NA	TRBD2	TRBJ2-1	TGTGCCAGCAGTTACGGTTATGGTAGCGGGAGCGGAAGGGAGCAGTTCTTC	CASSYGYGSGSGREQFF
TRBV10-3	NA	NA	TRBJ2-2	TGTGCCATCAGTGAGTCGACTCCCCCCGCGGAGCTGTTTTTT	CAISESTPPAELFF
TRBV12-3/TRBV12-4	many	NA	TRBJ2-1	TGTGCCAGCAGTCTCCGCGGGACGGGTAACAATGAGCAGTTCTTC	CASSLRGTGNNEQFF